Each of the 14 T cell receptor beta chains below was sequenced from the same sample in a study of low-dose radiotherapy and immunotherapy resistance in tumors. Sample time point: before trial treatment. Primers used for first-strand cDNA, a TRAV- and TRBV-specific set, covered both alpha and beta chains. TCR amplification involved 20 to 25 PCR cycles with a constant-region primer and V-primer adapter. One entry per CDR3 protein results from TCRdb running MiXCR on the reads. The sample lists approximately 89,000 distinct CDR3 sequences; under 20% were seen once. The sample consisted of PBMCs, taken before treatment. The receptors shown here come from a male donor with prostate cancer.

This clonotype was seen ten or more times. The CDR3, as DNA: TGTGCCAGCTTCCGGGGGGGCCAAGAGACCCAGTACTTC. It specifies CASFRGGQETQYF. The chain uses TRBV6-6 and TRBJ2-5; TRBD2 matches 8 bases. V lost 8 bases and J lost 1; bases outside the gene matches: 3. The germline CDR1 and CDR2 sequences are MNHNY and SVGAGI (reference sequence). The CDR3 runs 13 residues.

V is TRBV4-3 and J is TRBJ2-7; possible D gene TRBD1, 6 bases. Trimming took off 3 bases at V and 0 bases at J, with 15 bases between the two ends. This CDR3 spans 16 amino acids. CDR1 LGHNA and CDR2 YSLEER come from the germline V gene. The CDR3: CASSQDDRPSSYEQYF. The CDR3 DNA is TGCGCCAGCAGCCAGGATGACAGGCCGAGCTCCTACGAGCAGTACTTC.

This clonotype occurred many times. This chain links TRBV5-4 with TRBJ2-3; TRBD2 matches 15 bases. Trimming removed 4 bases from V and 4 bases from J; junction bases left unmatched: 4. The CDR3 sequence is 16 residues long. CDR1 and CDR2 from the germline V gene are SGHNT and YYREEE (reference sequence). Here the CDR3 reads CASSLGLAGGSDTQYF. In nucleotides, the CDR3 is TGTGCCAGCAGCCTTGGACTAGCGGGAGGGTCAGATACGCAGTATTTT.

The sample holds a few counts of this clonotype. This chain uses TRBV13 with TRBJ1-2; D gene ambiguous. CDR1 PRHDT and CDR2 FYEKMQ come from the germline V gene (reference sequence). V was pared by 5 bases and J by 6 bases, with 16 bases between. CDR3 length equals 14 residues. In DNA, the CDR3 is TGTGCCAGCAGCCTGGACGCCCGGTCCCATGGCTACACCTTC. This sequence encodes CASSLDARSHGYTF.

Many counts were recorded for this clonotype. The rearrangement links TRBV5-1 to TRBJ2-1; 9 bases are shared with TRBD1. This CDR3 spans 16 amino acids. Germline-derived CDR1 and CDR2 are SGHRS and YFSETQ. The junction had 16 bases not matched to a gene; V was cut back by 0 bases and J by 15 bases. CDR3 residues: CASSLGSVGQGYPPFF. The DNA for the CDR3 is TGCGCCAGCAGCTTGGGGAGCGTGGGACAGGGCTACCCGCCGTTCTTC.

In its sample, this clonotype was seen many times. The chain combines TRBV20-1 with TRBJ1-3; weak D call: TRBD1 (5 bases). The CDR3 length is 12 residues. Deletions cut 7 bases from V and 5 bases from J, with 12 bases between. The V gene's germline CDR1 is DFQATT and CDR2 SNEGSKA (reference sequence). The CDR3: CSVVQGRNTIYF. DNA of the CDR3: TGCAGTGTTGTGCAGGGAAGAAACACCATATATTTT.

Notes on this clonotype: A far larger clone is only one base removed, so a read error is likely. This chain uses TRBV27 with TRBJ2-7, with no clear D. The ends were cut back, 6 bases at V and 3 bases at J, with 9 bases in the middle. The germline gives CDR1 MNHEY, CDR2 SMNVEV (reference sequence). The length of the CDR3 is 12 residues. The chain's CDR3 is CASSLSIYEQYF. The CDR3 bases are TGTGCCAGCAGCCTTAGCATCTACGAGCAGTACTTC.

In this sample, this clonotype turned up a few times. The CDR3 loop is CASSWTPGQPQHF. The CDR3 DNA reads as TGTGCCAGCAGTTGGACCCCGGGCCAGCCCCAGCATTTT. The rearrangement uses TRBV6-2 or TRBV6-3 and TRBJ1-5; D not resolved. With 4 bases removed from V and 7 bases from J, the gap between germline ends came to 11 bases. The germline V gene encodes CDR1 MNHEY and CDR2 SVGEGT. This CDR3 is 13 amino acids long.

V and J are TRBV5-5 and TRBJ2-5; 7 bases fit TRBD2. The length of the CDR3 is 14 residues. CDR1 is SGHKS and CDR2 is YYEKEE in the germline V gene (reference sequence). J gave up 2 bases and V 5 bases, and 6 bases lay outside the gene matches. Here the CDR3 reads CASRNGGGQETQYF. The CDR3 DNA reads as TGTGCCAGCAGAAATGGGGGGGGGCAAGAGACCCAGTACTTC.

This clonotype was found many times. The rearrangement joins TRBV4-2 to TRBJ2-3, with 11 bases aligning to TRBD2. CDR1 LGHNA and CDR2 YNFKEQ come from the germline V gene. The ends lost 5 bases at V and 1 base at J; junction bases unmatched: 5. The CDR3 has 16 amino acids. Written as DNA, the CDR3 is TGTGCCAGCAGCTTCTCTAGCGGGGGGCGCACAGATACGCAGTATTTT. It codes for CASSFSSGGRTDTQYF.

This clonotype was seen ten or more times. The chain carries TRBV12-3 or TRBV12-4 and TRBJ1-1; TRBD1 agrees at 12 bases. The length of the CDR3 is 17 residues. Trimming at V came to 3 bases and at J to 7 bases, leaving 12 bases not matched to a gene. This chain's CDR3 is CASSFLGTGGAGSEAFF. CDR3 nucleotides: TGTGCCAGCAGTTTCTTGGGGACAGGGGGCGCCGGAAGTGAAGCTTTCTTT.

This clonotype was seen at least ten times. V usage is TRBV14 and J usage is TRBJ1-3, with TRBD1 identical over 8 bases. The V segment lost 7 bases and the J segment 2 bases; nucleotides outside the gene matches: 4. The CDR3 is 14 residues long. Germline CDR1 is SGHDN and CDR2 is FVKESK. The CDR3 loop reads CASKPTGAGNTIYF. CDR3 coding DNA: TGTGCCAGCAAACCGACAGGGGCTGGAAACACCATATATTTT.

Many counts were recorded for this clonotype. The gene calls are TRBV3-1 and TRBJ1-2, with D unresolved. The CDR3 sequence is 13 residues long. In germline, CDR1 is LGHDT, CDR2 YNNKEL (reference sequence). Trimming shortened V by 1 base and J by 4 bases, and 7 bases separated the two germline ends. The CDR3: CASSQGHGYGYTF. CDR3 nucleotides: TGTGCCAGCAGCCAAGGACATGGCTATGGCTACACCTTC.

This clonotype was recorded at least ten times. The genes are TRBV9 and TRBJ2-7; no clear D gene. Trimming removed 3 bases at V and 6 bases at J, with 13 bases between. The CDR3 length is 13 residues. Germline-derived CDR1 and CDR2 are SGDLS and YYNGEE. The CDR3 DNA reads as TGTGCCAGCAGCGGCGGCCCTATTGGCGAGCAGTACTTC. It encodes CASSGGPIGEQYF.